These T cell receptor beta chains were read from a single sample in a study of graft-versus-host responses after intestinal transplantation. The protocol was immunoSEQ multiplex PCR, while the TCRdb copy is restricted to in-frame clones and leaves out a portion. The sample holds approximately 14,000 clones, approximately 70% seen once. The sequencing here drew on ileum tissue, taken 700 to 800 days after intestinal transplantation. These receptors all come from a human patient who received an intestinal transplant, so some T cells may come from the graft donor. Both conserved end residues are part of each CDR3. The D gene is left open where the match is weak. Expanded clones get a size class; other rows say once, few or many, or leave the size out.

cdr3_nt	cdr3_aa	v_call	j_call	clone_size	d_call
TGTGCCAGCAGTTTAAGCCTAGCGAACGAGCAGTACTTC	CASSLSLANEQYF	TRBV28	TRBJ2-7	.	.
TGTGCCAGCAGCGTAGTGTCTAGCGGGAGCTCTGGGGCCAACGTCCTGACTTTC	CASSVVSSGSSGANVLTF	TRBV9	TRBJ2-6	.	TRBD2
TGTGCCAGCAGCCCGGGGCCTTCCTACGAGCAGTACTTC	CASSPGPSYEQYF	TRBV7-2	TRBJ2-7	few	.
TGTGCCAGCAGCTTAGACGGGAGGCCCACAGATACGCAGTATTTT	CASSLDGRPTDTQYF	TRBV11-2	TRBJ2-3	.	TRBD2
TGTGCCACCAGCAGAGACCCTGGGACAGGGAAAGGGTCTAACTATGGCTACACCTTC	CATSRDPGTGKGSNYGYTF	TRBV15	TRBJ1-2	.	TRBD1
TGTGCCAGCAGAGGGCCCGCTTATAGCTACATCGGCGCCGGGGAGCTGTTTTTT	CASRGPAYSYIGAGELFF	TRBV4-2	TRBJ2-2	.	.
TGTGCCAGCAGGGTGACTAGCGGGGGTACCGGGGAGCTGTTTTTT	CASRVTSGGTGELFF	TRBV2	TRBJ2-2	.	TRBD2
TGTGCCAGCAGTGAAAATAGCGGGAGCACAGATACGCAGTATTTT	CASSENSGSTDTQYF	TRBV6-4	TRBJ2-3	medium-sized	TRBD2
TGTGCCAGCAGTGAGGACAGCTCCTACAATGAGCAGTTCTTC	CASSEDSSYNEQFF	TRBV6-4	TRBJ2-1	.	.
TGCGCCAGCAGCCTCATCAGGGGCGGTGAAGCTTTCTTT	CASSLIRGGEAFF	TRBV4-3	TRBJ1-1	.	.
TGTGCCAGCAGTTTACTACGGAGGGGACAGGGATCTCCTTTGAACACTGAAGCTTTCTTT	CASSLLRRGQGSPLNTEAFF	TRBV27	TRBJ1-1	.	TRBD1
TGCGCCAGCAGCTTTCTAACAGGGCCCACCTCCTACGAGCAGTACTTC	CASSFLTGPTSYEQYF	TRBV5-1	TRBJ2-7	.	.
TGCGCCAGCAGCTTGCGACACCGAGGAAAGGAGACCCAGTACTTC	CASSLRHRGKETQYF	TRBV5-1	TRBJ2-5	.	.
TGTGCCAGCAGCTTATTAGCGTCCCGCCGGGGGCTCGAGCAGTACTTC	CASSLLASRRGLEQYF	TRBV7-2	TRBJ2-7	.	.
TGTGCCAGCAGCTGGGACTACAATGAGCAGTTCTTC	CASSWDYNEQFF	TRBV7-9	TRBJ2-1	.	.
TGTGCCAGCAGTACAGGGAGTTTCACCGGGGAGCTGTTTTTT	CASSTGSFTGELFF	TRBV7-9	TRBJ2-2	.	.
TGCGCCAGCAGCTTGGGATCCGGTATCTCTGGGGCCAACGTCCTGACTTTC	CASSLGSGISGANVLTF	TRBV5-1	TRBJ2-6	.	.
TGCGCCAGCAGCTCTTTTAGCGGGACCAGCACAGATACGCAGTATTTT	CASSSFSGTSTDTQYF	TRBV5-1	TRBJ2-3	.	TRBD2
TGTGCCTGGAGTGAACTAGTTGATACGCAGTATTTT	CAWSELVDTQYF	TRBV30	TRBJ2-3	.	.
TGTGCCAGCAGCGGATACTCTGGGGCCAACGTCCTGACTTTC	CASSGYSGANVLTF	TRBV11-2	TRBJ2-6	.	.
TGCGCCAGCAGTGAGTCCAATAGCGGGAGGACTAGCACAGATACGCAGTATTTT	CASSESNSGRTSTDTQYF	TRBV10-1	TRBJ2-3	.	TRBD2
TGTGCCAGTAGTATAGGCCGGCGCGGTGACAACACCGGGGAGCTGTTTTTT	CASSIGRRGDNTGELFF	TRBV19	TRBJ2-2	.	.
TGTGCTTGGACGCAGGGTGGGAACACTGAAGCTTTCTTT	CAWTQGGNTEAFF	TRBV30	TRBJ1-1	.	.
TGTGCCAGCAGTCCCGCCTATGGTGGGAGGCGGACAGATACGCAGTATTTT	CASSPAYGGRRTDTQYF	TRBV28	TRBJ2-3	.	.
TGTGCCAGCAGCGCCTCGGCCGGGATTCGCTCCTACGAGCAGTACTTC	CASSASAGIRSYEQYF	TRBV5-6	TRBJ2-7	.	.
TGTGCCAGCAGCGGACTAGCGGGACTACCCTACGAGCAGTACTTC	CASSGLAGLPYEQYF	TRBV2	TRBJ2-7	.	TRBD2
TGCAGCGTTAAGGGACTAGTCACCTACAATGAGCAGTTCTTC	CSVKGLVTYNEQFF	TRBV29-1	TRBJ2-1	.	TRBD2
TGCGCCAGCAGCTTGGAGAGGCCGGGGGCTAATGAAAAACTGTTTTTT	CASSLERPGANEKLFF	TRBV5-1	TRBJ1-4	.	.
TGTGCCAGCAGCCAAGATTTTACAATGGCCGGGGAGCTGTTTTTT	CASSQDFTMAGELFF	TRBV14	TRBJ2-2	.	.
TGTGCCAGCAGCCCTAATAAGGCCATGAACACTGAAGCTTTCTTT	CASSPNKAMNTEAFF	TRBV21-1	TRBJ1-1	.	.
TGCGCCAGCAGCCCCGACAGGGGGCCGGGGGAAAAACTGTTTTTT	CASSPDRGPGEKLFF	TRBV5-1	TRBJ1-4	.	TRBD1
TGCAGCGTTGAAGATTTGGTCTCTTGGGATTTT	CSVEDLVSWDF	TRBV29-1	TRBJ2-3	.	.
TGTGCCTGGAGCGCAGGGTCGTCTCAAGAGACCCAGTACTTC	CAWSAGSSQETQYF	TRBV30	TRBJ2-5	.	.
TGTGCCATCACCTTAACAGGGGAGCCCTACGAGCAGTACTTC	CAITLTGEPYEQYF	TRBV10-3	TRBJ2-7	.	TRBD1
TGTGCCAGCAGTTACAATCGCAGGGGGCGGAAACTGTTTTTT	CASSYNRRGRKLFF	TRBV6-6	TRBJ1-4	.	TRBD1
TGTGCCAGCAGTTCGACGACGGCTAGCACAGATACGCAGTATTTT	CASSSTTASTDTQYF	TRBV27	TRBJ2-3	.	.
TGTGCCAGCAGTGCCACAGGGGAATACTATGGCTACACCTTC	CASSATGEYYGYTF	TRBV6-6	TRBJ1-2	.	TRBD1
TGCGCCAGCACCACTCAACAGGGAGATTCCGGTGAAAAACTGTTTTTT	CASTTQQGDSGEKLFF	TRBV10-2	TRBJ1-4	.	.
TGTGCCAGCGGGACAGTGAACACCGGGGAGCTGTTTTTT	CASGTVNTGELFF	TRBV28	TRBJ2-2	.	TRBD1
TGTGCCTGGAGTATTCAGAGGGGGGCCACTGAAGCTTTCTTT	CAWSIQRGATEAFF	TRBV30	TRBJ1-1	.	.
TGTGCCAGCAGCGCGGTCACATCAGGGACCGGGGAGCTGTTTTTT	CASSAVTSGTGELFF	TRBV9	TRBJ2-2	.	.
TGTGCCAGCAGTTGGACAGGCTACGAGCAGTACTTC	CASSWTGYEQYF	TRBV28	TRBJ2-7	.	TRBD1
TGTGCCAGCAGCCGGGACTTAGCGCACAATGAGCAGTTCTTC	CASSRDLAHNEQFF	TRBV6-1	TRBJ2-1	.	.
TGTGCCAGCAGGCCCCGGACACAACAAAACACTGAAGCTTTCTTT	CASRPRTQQNTEAFF	TRBV14	TRBJ1-1	.	.
TGTGCCAGCCGCCCGCTAACAGCGGGGGGCACAGATACGCAGTATTTT	CASRPLTAGGTDTQYF	TRBV27	TRBJ2-3	.	TRBD2
TGTGCCAGCAGCTCCCGACAGGTGACGAAGAACACTGAAGCTTTCTTT	CASSSRQVTKNTEAFF	TRBV7-2	TRBJ1-1	.	.
TGTGCCAGCAGTTCGACGACCGATTCACCCCTCCACTTT	CASSSTTDSPLHF	TRBV27	TRBJ1-6	few	.
TGTGCCAGCGGTCTCAGGTCAGGGCTAGAGGGCTACACCTTC	CASGLRSGLEGYTF	TRBV5-4	TRBJ1-2	few	.
TGTGCCAGCAGCTTTCACATCGGGACAGGGGGTAATTCACCCCTCCACTTT	CASSFHIGTGGNSPLHF	TRBV7-9	TRBJ1-6	.	TRBD1
TGCGCCAGCAGCTCATCGGGGGCATTTAACTATGGCTACACCTTC	CASSSSGAFNYGYTF	TRBV5-1	TRBJ1-2	.	.
TGTGCCAGCAGCTTCTCGAACAGTTACACCGGGGAGCTGTTTTTT	CASSFSNSYTGELFF	TRBV7-8	TRBJ2-2	.	.
TGTGCCACCAGCAGAGATCCGGGGCCGTACACCGGGGAGCTGTTTTTT	CATSRDPGPYTGELFF	TRBV15	TRBJ2-2	.	.
TGTGCCAGCAGCCGCCAGGGGGGCCAACGGAACATTCAGTACTTC	CASSRQGGQRNIQYF	TRBV14	TRBJ2-4	few	.
TGTGCCAGCAGCTTACTACAGGGAACCGGGGAGCTGTTTTTT	CASSLLQGTGELFF	TRBV7-2	TRBJ2-2	.	.
TGTGCCAGCAGCTTAGCGGCCAGTTCTAGCTCCTACGAGCAGTACTTC	CASSLAASSSSYEQYF	TRBV7-2	TRBJ2-7	.	.
TGTGCCAGCAGCTCTAAACAGGGGTCGAGCTATGGCTACACCTTC	CASSSKQGSSYGYTF	TRBV7-8	TRBJ1-2	.	TRBD1
TGTGCCAGCAGTTTATCACCAGGGACCTATGGCTACACCTTC	CASSLSPGTYGYTF	TRBV27	TRBJ1-2	.	.
TGTGCCAGTAGAGGGGGCTACTCAAACTACGAGCAGTACTTC	CASRGGYSNYEQYF	TRBV6-5	TRBJ2-7	.	TRBD1
TGTGCCAGCAGCTTACGAGTGGACGAGCAGTACTTC	CASSLRVDEQYF	TRBV7-8	TRBJ2-7	.	.